This is a list of T cell receptor beta chains from one sample in a study of shared clonotypes between healthy human individuals. TCRdb's table, derived via immunoSEQ multiplex PCR, lists solely in-frame clones and lacks some. In the table there are millions of clones, approximately 92% of which are singletons. The sequencing sample was made of naive CD4+ T cells sorted from blood. These receptors were collected from a man aged 18 to 29 in good health. The CDR3 runs from the conserved cysteine through the conserved F or W. D genes are given only for firm matches. Rows give clone size only sometimes, using once, few, many, or a class for an expanded clone.

j_call,v_call,clone_size,d_call,cdr3_nt,cdr3_aa
TRBJ2-7,TRBV19,NA,TRBD2,TGTGCCAGTAGTATACAGAGAGGAGGACTAGACGAGCAGTACTTC,CASSIQRGGLDEQYF
TRBJ2-5,TRBV5-1,NA,TRBD1,TGCGCCAGCAGCTCCACAGGGGGCGGGGAGACCCAGTACTTC,CASSSTGGGETQYF
TRBJ2-1,TRBV6-6,NA,NA,TGTGCCAGCAGTCGGGGGCAGGACAATGAGCAGTTCTTC,CASSRGQDNEQFF
TRBJ1-3,TRBV6-6,NA,NA,TGTGCCAGCGGTTTAGCTGGAAACACCATATATTTT,CASGLAGNTIYF
TRBJ2-7,TRBV7-2,NA,NA,TGTGCCAGCAGCCCGGTGGGCCTCCCCTACGAGCAGTACTTC,CASSPVGLPYEQYF
TRBJ1-2,TRBV5-1,NA,NA,TGCGCCAGCAGCTTGGTTTCAGGCTATGGCTACACCTTC,CASSLVSGYGYTF
TRBJ2-3,TRBV5-1,NA,TRBD2,TGCGCCAGCAGCTTGGGCGGGAGGTCAACAGATACGCAGTATTTT,CASSLGGRSTDTQYF
TRBJ1-5,TRBV4-3,NA,NA,TGCGCCAGCAGCCAGTTCGTTGGGAGCAATCAGCCCCAGCATTTT,CASSQFVGSNQPQHF
TRBJ2-7,TRBV6-1,NA,NA,TGTGCCAGCAAAGCGACAGAGCTAAGCTCCTACGAGCAGTACTTC,CASKATELSSYEQYF
TRBJ2-4,TRBV6-5,once,NA,TGTGCCAGCAGTTTCCTGATCGGGACAGCCAAAAACATTCAGTACTTC,CASSFLIGTAKNIQYF
TRBJ2-7,TRBV6-4,NA,TRBD2,TGTGCCAGCAGTGCCCTAGCGGTCTACGAGCAGTACTTC,CASSALAVYEQYF
TRBJ2-2,TRBV19,few,NA,TGTGCCAGTAGTATAGACGCAGGGTTCACCGGGGAGCTGTTTTTT,CASSIDAGFTGELFF
TRBJ1-2,TRBV5-4,NA,TRBD1,TGTGCCAGCAGCGGGACAGAAAACTATGGCTACACCTTC,CASSGTENYGYTF
TRBJ2-5,TRBV11-2,NA,NA,TGTGCCAGCAGCTTAGCCCGGACTATAGGTTGGGAGACCCAGTACTTC,CASSLARTIGWETQYF
TRBJ2-2,TRBV5-1,NA,NA,TGCGCCAGCAGACCCCCGGCCAGGCCCCCCGGGGAGCTGTTTTTT,CASRPPARPPGELFF
TRBJ1-1,TRBV9,NA,NA,TGTGCCAGCAGCGCGCGAGAGGGGGGCCCTCACGCTGAAGCTTTCTTT,CASSAREGGPHAEAFF
TRBJ2-6,TRBV28,NA,NA,TGTGCCAGCAGTTTTATGACAGGCGTCTCTGGGGCCAACGTCCTGACTTTC,CASSFMTGVSGANVLTF
TRBJ2-7,TRBV18,once,TRBD2,TGTGCCAGCTCCATAAGGGGACTAGCTGCGAACGAGCAGTACTTC,CASSIRGLAANEQYF
TRBJ2-1,TRBV29-1,NA,NA,TGCAGCGTTGAGGAACTCTCCGATGAGCAGTTCTTC,CSVEELSDEQFF
TRBJ2-1,TRBV5-4,NA,TRBD1,TGTGCCAGCAGCCCCCGGGACAGGGGGGAGAATGAGCAGTTCTTC,CASSPRDRGENEQFF
TRBJ2-1,TRBV14,once,TRBD2,TGTGCCAGCAGCCGAACCGGGACTAGCGGGAAGAATGAGCAGTTCTTC,CASSRTGTSGKNEQFF
TRBJ2-7,TRBV5-5,NA,NA,TGTGCCAGCAGCCCGCGGGTTGGGGGGCACTACGAGCAGTACTTC,CASSPRVGGHYEQYF
TRBJ2-7,TRBV2,NA,TRBD1,TGTGCCAGCAGCCCTAGGACAGGGGGAGTATACGAGCAGTACTTC,CASSPRTGGVYEQYF
TRBJ2-5,TRBV5-1,NA,NA,TGCGCCAGCACCCGGGCAGGGTCGGCAGAGACCCAGTACTTC,CASTRAGSAETQYF
TRBJ2-1,TRBV18,NA,NA,TGTGCCAGCACACTGGGGTTTACCGATGAGCAGTTCTTC,CASTLGFTDEQFF
TRBJ2-7,TRBV28,NA,TRBD2,TGTGCCAGCAGTTTTTCCGGACTAGCGGGGGGGGGAAAGACCTCCTACGAGCAGTACTTC,CASSFSGLAGGGKTSYEQYF
TRBJ2-7,TRBV27,NA,TRBD1,TGTGCCAGCAGCTTACAGGGGAGCGAGCAGTACTTC,CASSLQGSEQYF
TRBJ1-4,TRBV19,NA,NA,TGTGCCAGTAGTATAAAGTTGCAGGAAAAACTGTTTTTT,CASSIKLQEKLFF
TRBJ1-3,TRBV6-4,NA,NA,TGTGCCAGCCCCGTAGGAAACACCATATATTTT,CASPVGNTIYF
TRBJ2-3,TRBV28,NA,NA,TGTGCCAGCAGTTTAGTGGCGGATACGCAGTATTTT,CASSLVADTQYF
TRBJ1-5,TRBV7-8,NA,TRBD1,TGTGCCAGCAGCTTAGGGGACAGGGGTCGCAATCAGCCCCAGCATTTT,CASSLGDRGRNQPQHF
TRBJ2-7,TRBV10-3,few,NA,TGTGCCATCAGTGAGTCCCCCTCCTACGAGCAGTACTTC,CAISESPSYEQYF
TRBJ2-3,TRBV9,NA,NA,TGTGCCAGCAGCGCAACAGATACGCAGTATTTT,CASSATDTQYF
TRBJ1-1,TRBV5-1,NA,NA,TGCGCCAGCAGCTTGGTAGGTGGAATTGAAGCTTTCTTT,CASSLVGGIEAFF
TRBJ2-2,TRBV6-4,NA,TRBD1,TGTGCCAGCAGTGTTCGGACAGGGGGTGCCGGGGAGCTGTTTTTT,CASSVRTGGAGELFF
TRBJ1-1,TRBV6-1,NA,NA,TGTGCCAGCAGTGTCTCTTGGACAGTAAACACTGAAGCTTTCTTT,CASSVSWTVNTEAFF
TRBJ2-5,TRBV6-5,once,NA,TGTGCCAGCAGCTCGGCCGGGGCCGGGCAAGAGACCCAGTACTTC,CASSSAGAGQETQYF
TRBJ2-6,TRBV13,NA,NA,TGTGCCAGCAGCCCCTGGGGGAGCTCTGGGGCCAACGTCCTGACTTTC,CASSPWGSSGANVLTF
TRBJ1-2,TRBV6-1,once,TRBD1,TGTGCCAGCAGCCCGACAGGGTATAATGGCTACACCTTC,CASSPTGYNGYTF
TRBJ1-3,TRBV7-6,NA,TRBD1,TGTGCCAGCAGCTTAGGGGGACAGGGTTCGGGAAACACCATATATTTT,CASSLGGQGSGNTIYF
TRBJ1-5,TRBV5-1,once,NA,TGCGCCAGCAGCTTGGTCGCGGGGGGCTCTCAGCCCCAGCATTTT,CASSLVAGGSQPQHF
TRBJ2-3,TRBV10-1,NA,NA,TGCGCCAGCAGTGACCGACCAGGGGATACGCAGTATTTT,CASSDRPGDTQYF
TRBJ2-3,TRBV27,NA,TRBD2,TGTGCCAGCAGAGGAACTAGCGGGAAGATTTTCCTCGCAGATACGCAGTATTTT,CASRGTSGKIFLADTQYF
TRBJ1-3,TRBV6-5,NA,NA,TGTGCCAGCGAGAGCTCTGGAAACACCATATATTTT,CASESSGNTIYF
TRBJ2-7,TRBV18,NA,NA,TGTGCCAGCTCACCAACAGGGCCACCCTCCTACGAGCAGTACTTC,CASSPTGPPSYEQYF
TRBJ2-1,TRBV28,NA,NA,TGTGCCAGCAGTCCTCCGGGTGGGGGGTTTTACAATGAGCAGTTCTTC,CASSPPGGGFYNEQFF
TRBJ2-1,TRBV10-3,NA,TRBD2,TGTGCCATCAGCCCACAAGTCGGGACTAGCCAAAATGAGCAGTTCTTC,CAISPQVGTSQNEQFF
TRBJ2-5,TRBV19,NA,TRBD2,TGTGCCAGTAGTCCTGGTTTGATAGCGGGGCACCAAGAGACCCAGTACTTC,CASSPGLIAGHQETQYF
TRBJ2-5,TRBV28,NA,TRBD1,TGTGCCAGCAGTTTATTTGACCGTCCCAGGGACAGTTATAATGAGACCCAGTACTTC,CASSLFDRPRDSYNETQYF
TRBJ2-5,TRBV10-3,NA,NA,TGTGCCATCAGTGTAGGAACGGGAATAGGAGAGACCCAGTACTTC,CAISVGTGIGETQYF
TRBJ2-7,TRBV4-3,NA,NA,TGCGCCAGCAGCCAAGAAGGTACAGTCTCCTACGAGCAGTACTTC,CASSQEGTVSYEQYF
TRBJ1-5,TRBV4-1,few,NA,TGCGCCAGCAGCCAAGAGGGGTATAGCAATCAGCCCCAGCATTTT,CASSQEGYSNQPQHF
TRBJ1-3,TRBV10-3,NA,NA,TGTGCCATTGGCACAGGGCAAACTCTTTCTGGAAACACCATATATTTT,CAIGTGQTLSGNTIYF
TRBJ1-1,TRBV2,few,TRBD1,TGTGCCACCCGACAGGGCACTGAAGCTTTCTTT,CATRQGTEAFF
TRBJ1-1,TRBV5-4,NA,TRBD1,TGTGCCAGCAGCCATGACAGGGGGATAGTGAACACTGAAGCTTTCTTT,CASSHDRGIVNTEAFF